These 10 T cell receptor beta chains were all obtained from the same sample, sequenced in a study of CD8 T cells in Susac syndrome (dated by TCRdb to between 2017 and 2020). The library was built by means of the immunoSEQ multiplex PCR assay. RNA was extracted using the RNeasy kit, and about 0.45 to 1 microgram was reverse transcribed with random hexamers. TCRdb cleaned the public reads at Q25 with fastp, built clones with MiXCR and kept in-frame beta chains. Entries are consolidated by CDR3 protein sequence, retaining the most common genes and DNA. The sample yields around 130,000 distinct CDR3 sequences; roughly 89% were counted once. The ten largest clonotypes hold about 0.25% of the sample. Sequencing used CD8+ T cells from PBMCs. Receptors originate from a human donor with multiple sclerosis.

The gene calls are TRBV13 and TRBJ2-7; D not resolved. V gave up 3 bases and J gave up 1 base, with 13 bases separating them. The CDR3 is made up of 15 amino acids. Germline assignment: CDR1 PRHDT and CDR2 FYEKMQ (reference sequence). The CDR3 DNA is TGTGCCAGCAGCTTGGGTGGGAATGGGTCCTACGAGCAGTACTTC. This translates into CASSLGGNGSYEQYF.

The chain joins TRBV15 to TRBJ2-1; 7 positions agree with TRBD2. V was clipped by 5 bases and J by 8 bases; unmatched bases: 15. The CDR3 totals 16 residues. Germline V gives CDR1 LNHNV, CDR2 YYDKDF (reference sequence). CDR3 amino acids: CATSGSSGSVGDEQFF. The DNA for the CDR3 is TGTGCCACCAGCGGTTCTAGCGGATCGGTCGGTGATGAGCAGTTCTTC.

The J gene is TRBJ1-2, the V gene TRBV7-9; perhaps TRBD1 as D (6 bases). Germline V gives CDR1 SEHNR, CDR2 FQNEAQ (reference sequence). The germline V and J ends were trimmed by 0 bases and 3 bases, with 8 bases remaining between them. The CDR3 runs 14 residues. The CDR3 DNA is TGTGCCAGCAGCTTAGCAGGGGGTCACTATGGCTACACCTTC. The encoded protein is CASSLAGGHYGYTF.

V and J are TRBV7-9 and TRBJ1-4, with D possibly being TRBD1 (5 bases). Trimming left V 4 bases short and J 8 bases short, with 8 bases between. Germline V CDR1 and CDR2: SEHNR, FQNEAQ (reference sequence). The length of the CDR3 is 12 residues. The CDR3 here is CASSWGLEKLFF. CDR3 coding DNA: TGTGCCAGCAGCTGGGGACTGGAAAAACTGTTTTTT.

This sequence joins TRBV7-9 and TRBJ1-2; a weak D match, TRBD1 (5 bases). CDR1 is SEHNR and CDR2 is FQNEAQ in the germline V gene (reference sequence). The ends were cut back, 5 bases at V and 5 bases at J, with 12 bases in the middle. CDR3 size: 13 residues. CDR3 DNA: TGTGCCAGCAGCGACCGGGGGGGATATGGCTACACCTTC. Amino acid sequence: CASSDRGGYGYTF.

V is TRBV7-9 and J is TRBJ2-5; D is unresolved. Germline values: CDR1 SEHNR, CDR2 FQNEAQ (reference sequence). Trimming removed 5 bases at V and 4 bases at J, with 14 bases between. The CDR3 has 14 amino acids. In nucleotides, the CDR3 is TGTGCCAGCAGCCCCGGACGCCGAAGAGAGACCCAGTACTTC. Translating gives CASSPGRRRETQYF.

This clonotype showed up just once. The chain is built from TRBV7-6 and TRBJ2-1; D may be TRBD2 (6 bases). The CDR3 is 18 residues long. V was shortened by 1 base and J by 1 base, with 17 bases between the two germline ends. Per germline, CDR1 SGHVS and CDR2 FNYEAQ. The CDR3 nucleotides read TGTGCCAGCAGCTTAGATTCCAGCGGGTCCCTTTCCTACAATGAGCAGTTCTTC. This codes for CASSLDSSGSLSYNEQFF.

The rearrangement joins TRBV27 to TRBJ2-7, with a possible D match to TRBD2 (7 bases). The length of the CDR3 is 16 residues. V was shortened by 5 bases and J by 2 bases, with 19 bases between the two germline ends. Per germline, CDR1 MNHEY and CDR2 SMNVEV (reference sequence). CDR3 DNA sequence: TGTGCCAGCAGTCCCTCACAGGGAGGGATTCCCTACGAGCAGTACTTC. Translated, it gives CASSPSQGGIPYEQYF.

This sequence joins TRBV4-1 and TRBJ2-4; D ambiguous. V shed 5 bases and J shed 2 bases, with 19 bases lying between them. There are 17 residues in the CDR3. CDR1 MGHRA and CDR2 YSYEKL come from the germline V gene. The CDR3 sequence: CASSFRASLGTKNIQYF. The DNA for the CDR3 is TGCGCCAGCAGCTTTCGGGCCAGCCTGGGGACCAAAAACATTCAGTACTTC.

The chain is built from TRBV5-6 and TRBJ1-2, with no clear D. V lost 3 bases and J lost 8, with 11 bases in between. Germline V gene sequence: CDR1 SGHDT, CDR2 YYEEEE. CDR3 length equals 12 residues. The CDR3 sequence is CASSSLTGGYTF. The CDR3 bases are TGTGCCAGCAGCTCATTGACCGGGGGCTACACCTTC.